This T cell receptor (beta chain) is from a study of regulatory T cells in long-lasting Graves disease. Germline V gene data show CDR1 as SGHAT and CDR2 as FQNNGV. The CDR3 extends over 15 amino acids. Trimming cost V 4 bases and J 7 bases; bases outside gene matches: 9. Construction of TCR beta libraries relied on iRepertoire HTBI primers and on Arm-PCR targeting CDR3 regions. TCRdb re-derived calls from the multiplex PCR reads in MiXCR, one entry per CDR3 protein. The sample lists a few hundred thousand distinct CDR3 sequences, just over 20% occurring once. The time point was: newly diagnosed GD, antithyroid drugs for less than 3 months. Extracted RNA from PBMCs served as the source of the TCR library. This clonotype showed up many times.

This rearrangement joins TRBV11-2 to TRBJ2-7, with 11 positions matching TRBD1. The sample was peripheral blood mononuclear cells (PBMCs), taken at new diagnosis, from a patient treated with antithyroid drugs. The receptor was derived from a female donor with Graves disease. In DNA form, the CDR3 reads TGTGCCAGCAGCTCCGGGACAGGGGGTTCTTTAGAGCAGTACTTC. It specifies CASSSGTGGSLEQYF.